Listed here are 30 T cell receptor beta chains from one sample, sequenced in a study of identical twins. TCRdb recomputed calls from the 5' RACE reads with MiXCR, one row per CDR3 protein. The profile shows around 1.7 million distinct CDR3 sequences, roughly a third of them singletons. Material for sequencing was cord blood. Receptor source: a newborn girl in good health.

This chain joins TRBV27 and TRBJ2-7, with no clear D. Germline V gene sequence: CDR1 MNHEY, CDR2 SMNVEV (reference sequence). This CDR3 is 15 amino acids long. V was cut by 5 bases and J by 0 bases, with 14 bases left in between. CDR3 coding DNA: TGTGCCAGCAGTCCGATGCGGACGAGCTCCTACGAGCAGTACTTC. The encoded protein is CASSPMRTSSYEQYF.

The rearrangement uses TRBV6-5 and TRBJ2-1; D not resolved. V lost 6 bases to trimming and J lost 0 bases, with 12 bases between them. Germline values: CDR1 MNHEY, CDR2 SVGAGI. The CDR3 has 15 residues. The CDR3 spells CASSPRAHSYNEQFF. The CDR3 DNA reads TGTGCCAGCAGCCCACGGGCGCACTCCTACAATGAGCAGTTCTTC.

The CDR3 sequence: CSARGASGSSYNEQYF. CDR3 coding DNA: TGCAGTGCTAGAGGGGCTAGCGGGAGCTCCTACAATGAGCAGTACTTC. The V gene is TRBV20-1, the J gene TRBJ2-1; the match to TRBD2 covers 10 bases. The J call is uncertain, as TRBJ2-7 better fits the DNA end. This CDR3 contains 16 residues. Germline CDR1 and CDR2: DFQATT and SNEGSKA (reference sequence).

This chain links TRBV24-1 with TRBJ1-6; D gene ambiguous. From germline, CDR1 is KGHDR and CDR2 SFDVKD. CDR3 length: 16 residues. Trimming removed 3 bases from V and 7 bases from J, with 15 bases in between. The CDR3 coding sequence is TGTGCCACCAGTGATCCAAAGGGTGTTAGGAATTCACCCCTCCACTTT. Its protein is CATSDPKGVRNSPLHF.

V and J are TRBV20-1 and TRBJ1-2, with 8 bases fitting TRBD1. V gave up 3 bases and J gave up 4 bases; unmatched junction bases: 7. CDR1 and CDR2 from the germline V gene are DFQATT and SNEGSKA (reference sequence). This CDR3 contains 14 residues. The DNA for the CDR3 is TGCAGTGCTAGGGGCGACAGGGGCGGCTATGGCTACACCTTC. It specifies CSARGDRGGYGYTF.

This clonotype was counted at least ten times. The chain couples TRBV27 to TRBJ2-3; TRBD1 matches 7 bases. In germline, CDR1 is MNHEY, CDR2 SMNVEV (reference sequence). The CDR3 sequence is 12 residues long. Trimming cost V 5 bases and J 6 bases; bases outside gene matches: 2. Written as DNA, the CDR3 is TGTGCCAGCAGTAAGACAGGGGATACGCAGTATTTT. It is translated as CASSKTGDTQYF.

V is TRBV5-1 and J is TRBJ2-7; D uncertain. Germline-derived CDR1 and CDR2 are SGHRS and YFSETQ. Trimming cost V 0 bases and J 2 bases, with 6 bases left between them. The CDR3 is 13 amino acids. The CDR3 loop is CASSLEVTYEQYF. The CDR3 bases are TGCGCCAGCAGCTTGGAGGTAACCTACGAGCAGTACTTC.

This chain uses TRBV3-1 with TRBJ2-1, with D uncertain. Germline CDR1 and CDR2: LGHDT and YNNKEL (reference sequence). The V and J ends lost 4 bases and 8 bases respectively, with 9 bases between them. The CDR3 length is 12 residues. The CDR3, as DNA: TGTGCCAGCAGCCGCCTAGGTGATGAGCAGTTCTTC. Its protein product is CASSRLGDEQFF.

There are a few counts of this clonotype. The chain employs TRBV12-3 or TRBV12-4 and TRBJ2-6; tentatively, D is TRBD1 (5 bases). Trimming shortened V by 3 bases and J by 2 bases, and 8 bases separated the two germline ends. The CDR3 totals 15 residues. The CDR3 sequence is CASSLWGTGANVLTF. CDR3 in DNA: TGTGCCAGCAGTTTGTGGGGCACTGGGGCCAACGTCCTGACTTTC.

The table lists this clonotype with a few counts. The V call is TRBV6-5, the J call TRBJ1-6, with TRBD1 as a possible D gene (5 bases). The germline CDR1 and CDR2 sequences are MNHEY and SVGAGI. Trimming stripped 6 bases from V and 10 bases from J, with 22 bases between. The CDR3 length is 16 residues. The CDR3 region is CASRIFRDSLLSPLHF. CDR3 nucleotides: TGTGCCAGCAGGATCTTTCGCGACAGCCTCTTATCACCCCTCCACTTT.

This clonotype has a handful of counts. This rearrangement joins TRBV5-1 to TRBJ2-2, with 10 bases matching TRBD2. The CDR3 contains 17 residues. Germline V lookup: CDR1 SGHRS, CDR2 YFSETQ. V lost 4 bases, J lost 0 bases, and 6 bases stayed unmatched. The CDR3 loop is CASSPPGLAANTGELFF. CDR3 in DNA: TGCGCCAGCAGCCCCCCAGGACTAGCGGCGAACACCGGGGAGCTGTTTTTT.

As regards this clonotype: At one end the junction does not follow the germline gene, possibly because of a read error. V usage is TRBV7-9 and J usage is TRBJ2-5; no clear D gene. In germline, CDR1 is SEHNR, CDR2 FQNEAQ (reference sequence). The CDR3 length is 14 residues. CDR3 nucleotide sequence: TGTGCCAGCGGCTTAACGCCCCTAGAGGAGACCCAGTACTTC. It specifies CASGLTPLEETQYF.

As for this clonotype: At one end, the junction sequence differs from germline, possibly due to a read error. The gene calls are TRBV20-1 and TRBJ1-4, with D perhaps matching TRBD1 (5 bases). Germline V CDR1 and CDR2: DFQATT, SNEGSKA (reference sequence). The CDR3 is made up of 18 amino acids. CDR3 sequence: CSARGPFRESSTNERLFF. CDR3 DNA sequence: TGCAGTGCTAGAGGACCCTTCAGGGAGTCTTCAACTAATGAAAGACTGTTTTTT.

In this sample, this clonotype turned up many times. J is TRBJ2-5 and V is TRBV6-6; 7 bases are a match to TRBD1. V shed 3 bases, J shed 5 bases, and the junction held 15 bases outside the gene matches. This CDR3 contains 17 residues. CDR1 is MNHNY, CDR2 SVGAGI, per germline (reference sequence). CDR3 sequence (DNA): TGTGCCAGCAGTTATGGCCCCCTAACAGGGGTTAGGGAGACCCAGTACTTC. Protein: CASSYGPLTGVRETQYF.

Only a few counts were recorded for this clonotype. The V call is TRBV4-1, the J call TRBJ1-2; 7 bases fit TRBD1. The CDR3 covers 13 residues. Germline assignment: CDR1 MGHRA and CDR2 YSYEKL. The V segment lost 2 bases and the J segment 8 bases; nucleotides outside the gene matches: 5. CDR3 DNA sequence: TGCGCCAGCAGCCAAACCGGACAGGCCGGCTACACCTTC. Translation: CASSQTGQAGYTF.

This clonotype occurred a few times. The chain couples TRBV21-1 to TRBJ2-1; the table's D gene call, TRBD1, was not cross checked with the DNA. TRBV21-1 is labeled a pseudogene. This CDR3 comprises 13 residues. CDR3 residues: CASSPLYTDEQFF. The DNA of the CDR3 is TGTGCCAGCAGCCCCCTATATACAGATGAGCAGTTCTTC.

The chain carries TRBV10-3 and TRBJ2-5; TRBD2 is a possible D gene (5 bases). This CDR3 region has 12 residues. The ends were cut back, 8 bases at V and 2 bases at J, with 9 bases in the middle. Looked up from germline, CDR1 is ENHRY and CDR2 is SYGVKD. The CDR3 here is CAIGLAQETQYF. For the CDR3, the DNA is TGTGCCATCGGTCTAGCACAAGAGACCCAGTACTTC.

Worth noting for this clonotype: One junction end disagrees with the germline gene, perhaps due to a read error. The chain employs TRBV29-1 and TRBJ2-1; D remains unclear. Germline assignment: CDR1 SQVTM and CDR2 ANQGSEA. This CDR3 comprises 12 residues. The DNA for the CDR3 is TGCAGCTTTGATAGCTCCTACAATGAGCAGTTCTTC. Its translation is CSFDSSYNEQFF.

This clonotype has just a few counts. For the CDR3, the DNA is TGTGCCAGCAGCCCCAGGGAGAGGTCCTCCTATAATTCACCCCTCCACTTT. Amino acid sequence: CASSPRERSSYNSPLHF. The chain couples TRBV9 to TRBJ1-6; weak D call: TRBD1 (5 bases). The CDR3 spans 17 residues. Between the trimmed V and J ends, which lost 4 bases and 0 bases, there was a span of 14 bases. Germline V gene lookup returns CDR1 SGDLS and CDR2 YYNGEE.

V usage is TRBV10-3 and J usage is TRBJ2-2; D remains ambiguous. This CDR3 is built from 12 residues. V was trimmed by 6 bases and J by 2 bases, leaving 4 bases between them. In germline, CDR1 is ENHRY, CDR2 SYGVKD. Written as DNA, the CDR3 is TGTGCCATCAGCCTTAACACCGGGGAGCTGTTTTTT. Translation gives CAISLNTGELFF.

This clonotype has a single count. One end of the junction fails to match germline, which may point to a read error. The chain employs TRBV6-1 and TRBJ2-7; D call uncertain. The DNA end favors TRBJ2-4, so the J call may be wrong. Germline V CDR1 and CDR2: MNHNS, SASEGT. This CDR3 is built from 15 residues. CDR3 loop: CASSVRSTLRSIQYF. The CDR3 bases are TGCGCCAGCAGTGTGCGGTCCACCCTAAGAAGCATTCAGTACTTC.

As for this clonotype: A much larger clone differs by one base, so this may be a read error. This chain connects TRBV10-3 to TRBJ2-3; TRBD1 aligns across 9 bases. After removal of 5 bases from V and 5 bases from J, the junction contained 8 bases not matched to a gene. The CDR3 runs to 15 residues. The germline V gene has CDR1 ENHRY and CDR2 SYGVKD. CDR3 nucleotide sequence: TGTGCCATCAGTCGAAGGGGACAGGGAGGAGATACGCAGTATTTT. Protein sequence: CAISRRGQGGDTQYF.

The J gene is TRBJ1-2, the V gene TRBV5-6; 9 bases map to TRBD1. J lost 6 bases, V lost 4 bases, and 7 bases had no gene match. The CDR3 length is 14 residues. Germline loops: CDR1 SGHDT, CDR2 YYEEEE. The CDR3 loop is CASSQNRGRDGYTF. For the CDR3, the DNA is TGTGCCAGCAGCCAGAACAGGGGGCGGGATGGCTACACCTTC.

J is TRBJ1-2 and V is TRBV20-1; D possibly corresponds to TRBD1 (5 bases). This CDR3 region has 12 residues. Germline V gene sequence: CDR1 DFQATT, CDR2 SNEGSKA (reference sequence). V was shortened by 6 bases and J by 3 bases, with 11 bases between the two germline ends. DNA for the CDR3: TGCAGTGCCCCAGGGCCCTACTATGGCTACACCTTC. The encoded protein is CSAPGPYYGYTF.

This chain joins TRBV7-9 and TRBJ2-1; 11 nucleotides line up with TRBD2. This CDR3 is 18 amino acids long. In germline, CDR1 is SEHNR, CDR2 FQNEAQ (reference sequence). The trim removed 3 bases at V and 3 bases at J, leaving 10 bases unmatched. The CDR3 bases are TGTGCCAGCAGCTTGATACTAGCGGGAGACCCGTACTACAATGAGCAGTTCTTC. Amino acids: CASSLILAGDPYYNEQFF. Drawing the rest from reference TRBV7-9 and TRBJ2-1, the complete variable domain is DTGVSQNPRHKITKRGQNVTFRCDPISEHNRLYWYRQTLGQGPEFLTYFQNEAQLEKSRLLSDRFSAERPKGSFSTLEIQRTEQGDSAMYLCASSLILAGDPYYNEQFFGPGTRLTVL.

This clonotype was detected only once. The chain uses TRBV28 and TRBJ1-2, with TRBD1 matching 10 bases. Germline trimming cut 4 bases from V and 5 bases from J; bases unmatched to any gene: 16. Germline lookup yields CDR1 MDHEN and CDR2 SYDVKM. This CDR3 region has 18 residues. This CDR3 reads CASSSWGQGSQPGYGYTF. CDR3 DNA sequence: TGTGCCAGCAGTTCCTGGGGACAGGGGTCGCAACCTGGATATGGCTACACCTTC.

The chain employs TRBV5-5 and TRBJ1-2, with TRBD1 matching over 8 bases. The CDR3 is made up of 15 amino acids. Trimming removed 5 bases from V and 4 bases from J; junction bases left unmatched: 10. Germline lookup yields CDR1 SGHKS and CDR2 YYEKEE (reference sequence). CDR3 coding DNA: TGTGCCAGCAGGGTTCCGGGACAGGCCGCCTATGGCTACACCTTC. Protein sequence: CASRVPGQAAYGYTF.

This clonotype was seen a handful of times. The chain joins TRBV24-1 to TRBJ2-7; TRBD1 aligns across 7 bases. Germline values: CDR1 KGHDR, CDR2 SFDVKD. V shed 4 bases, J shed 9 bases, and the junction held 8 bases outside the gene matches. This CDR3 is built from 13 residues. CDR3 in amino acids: CATSEQGLRGQYF. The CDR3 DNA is TGTGCCACCAGTGAACAGGGGCTTCGTGGGCAGTACTTC.

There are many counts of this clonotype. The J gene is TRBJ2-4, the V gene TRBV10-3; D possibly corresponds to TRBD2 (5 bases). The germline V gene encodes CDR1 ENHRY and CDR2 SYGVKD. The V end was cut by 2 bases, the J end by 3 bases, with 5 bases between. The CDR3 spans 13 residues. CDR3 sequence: CAISEGLKNIQYF. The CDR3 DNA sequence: TGTGCCATCAGTGAGGGACTCAAAAACATTCAGTACTTC.

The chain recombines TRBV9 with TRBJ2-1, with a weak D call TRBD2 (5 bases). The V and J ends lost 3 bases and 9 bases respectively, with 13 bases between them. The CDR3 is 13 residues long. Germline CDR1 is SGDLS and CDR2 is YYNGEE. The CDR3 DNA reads TGTGCCAGCAGCGGGGAGTTGCCGAGTGAGCAGTTCTTC. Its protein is CASSGELPSEQFF.